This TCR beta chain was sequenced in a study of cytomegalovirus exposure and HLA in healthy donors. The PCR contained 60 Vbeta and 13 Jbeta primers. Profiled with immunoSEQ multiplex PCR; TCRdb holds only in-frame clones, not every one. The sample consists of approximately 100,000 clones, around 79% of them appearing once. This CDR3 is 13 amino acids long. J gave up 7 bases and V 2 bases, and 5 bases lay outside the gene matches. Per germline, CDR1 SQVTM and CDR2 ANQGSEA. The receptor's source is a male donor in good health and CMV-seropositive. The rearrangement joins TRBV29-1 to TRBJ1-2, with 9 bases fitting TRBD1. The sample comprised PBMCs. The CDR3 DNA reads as TGCAGCGTTGAAACAGGGGGCGGTTGTGGCTACACCTTC. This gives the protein CSVETGGGCGYTF.